This TCR beta chain is from a study of blood T cells in healthy people across ages. Per the germline V gene, CDR1 is KGHSH and CDR2 is LQKENI. This CDR3 contains 14 residues. V was clipped by 3 bases and J by 5 bases, with 11 bases between them. This clonotype was picked up one time. What it binds is not known. Sample-barcoded 5' priming and a J-beta primer mix drove a second PCR of roughly 6 to 12 cycles. In TCRdb, the 5' RACE reads were re-called with MiXCR into one record per CDR3 protein. The sample includes over a million distinct CDR3 sequences, less than 45% seen only once; the top ten take less than 5%. Whole-study results and caveats: Long-lived donors had more naive CD4+ cells and higher diversity than aged donors.

J is TRBJ1-5 and V is TRBV18; D is possibly TRBD1 (5 bases). Sequenced sample: blood. The sequence derives from a woman under 30 in good health. The DNA of the CDR3 is TGTGCCAGCTCACCCCAGAGGGGAGATCAGCCCCAGCATTTT. It yields the protein CASSPQRGDQPQHF. Based on the CDR3 plus reference TRBV18 and TRBJ1-5, the full variable domain is NAGVMQNPRHLVRRRGQEARLRCSPMKGHSHVYWYRQLPEEGLKFMVYLQKENIIDESGMPKERFSAEFPKEGPSILRIQQVVRGDSAAYFCASSPQRGDQPQHFGDGTRLSIL.